This T cell receptor beta chain comes out of a study of T cell responses to AZD1222 COVID-19 vaccine. Data came from immunoSEQ multiplex PCR; TCRdb stores just in-frame clones and leaves some out. The table lists 150,000 to 200,000 clones, about 90% of them singletons. Germline CDR1 reads SGDLS; CDR2 reads YYNGEE. V shed 1 base and J shed 2 bases, with 19 bases lying between them. The CDR3 runs 18 residues. The TCR sequence derives from an adult in good health. The sequenced sample was peripheral blood, obtained on day 0 of AZD1222 vaccination. This chain links TRBV9 with TRBJ2-1; TRBD1 is a possible D gene (6 bases). In nucleotides, the CDR3 is TGTGCCAGCAGCGTAAAGCTTTCAGGGGTTGGCCCCTACAATGAGCAGTTCTTC. It codes for CASSVKLSGVGPYNEQFF.